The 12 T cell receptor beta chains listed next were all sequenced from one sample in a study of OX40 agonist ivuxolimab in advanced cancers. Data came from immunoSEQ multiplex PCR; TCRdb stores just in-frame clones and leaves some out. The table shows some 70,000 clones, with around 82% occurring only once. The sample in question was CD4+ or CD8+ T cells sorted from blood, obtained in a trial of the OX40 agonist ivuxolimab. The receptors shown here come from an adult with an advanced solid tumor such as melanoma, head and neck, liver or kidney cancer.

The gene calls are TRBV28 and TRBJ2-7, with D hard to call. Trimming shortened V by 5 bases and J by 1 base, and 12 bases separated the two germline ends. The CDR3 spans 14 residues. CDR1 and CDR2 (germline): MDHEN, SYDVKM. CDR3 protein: CASSAANPSYEQYF. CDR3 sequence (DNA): TGTGCCAGCAGTGCCGCGAACCCTTCCTACGAGCAGTACTTC. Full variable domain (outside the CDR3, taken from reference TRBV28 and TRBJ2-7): DVKVTQSSRYLVKRTGEKVFLECVQDMDHENMFWYRQDPGLGLRLIYFSYDVKMKEKGDIPEGYSVSREKKERFSLILESASTNQTSMYLCASSAANPSYEQYFGPGTRLTVT.

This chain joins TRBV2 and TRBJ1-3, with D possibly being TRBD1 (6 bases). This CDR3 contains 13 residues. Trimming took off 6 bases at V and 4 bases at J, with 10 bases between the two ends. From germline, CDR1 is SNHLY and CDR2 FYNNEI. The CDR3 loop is CASRGATGNTIYF. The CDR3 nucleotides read TGTGCCAGCAGGGGGGCAACAGGAAACACCATATATTTT.

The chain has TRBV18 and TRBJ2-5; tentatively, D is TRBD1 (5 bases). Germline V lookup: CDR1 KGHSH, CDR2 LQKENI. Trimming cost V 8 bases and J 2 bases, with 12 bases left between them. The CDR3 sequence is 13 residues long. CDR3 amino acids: CASQGVQQETQYF. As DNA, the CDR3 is TGTGCCAGCCAGGGTGTGCAGCAAGAGACCCAGTACTTC.

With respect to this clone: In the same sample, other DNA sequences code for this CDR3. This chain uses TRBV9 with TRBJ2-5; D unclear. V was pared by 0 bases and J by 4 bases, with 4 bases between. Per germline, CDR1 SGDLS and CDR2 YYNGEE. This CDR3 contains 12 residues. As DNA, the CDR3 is TGTGCCAGCAGCGTAGGAGGAGAGACCCAGTACTTC. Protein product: CASSVGGETQYF.

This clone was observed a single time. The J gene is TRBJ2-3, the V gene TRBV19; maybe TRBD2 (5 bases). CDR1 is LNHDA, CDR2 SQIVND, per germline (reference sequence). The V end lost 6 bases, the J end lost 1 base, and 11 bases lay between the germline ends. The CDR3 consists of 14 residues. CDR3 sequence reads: CASSSGVGTDTQYF. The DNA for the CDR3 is TGTGCCAGTAGCTCCGGGGTGGGCACAGATACGCAGTATTTT.

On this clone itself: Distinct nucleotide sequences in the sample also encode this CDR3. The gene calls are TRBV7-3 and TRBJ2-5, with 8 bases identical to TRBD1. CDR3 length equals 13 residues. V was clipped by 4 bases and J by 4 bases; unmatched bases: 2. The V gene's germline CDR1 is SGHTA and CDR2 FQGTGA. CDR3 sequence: CASSSDRGETQYF. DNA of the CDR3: TGTGCCAGCAGCTCTGACAGGGGAGAGACCCAGTACTTC.

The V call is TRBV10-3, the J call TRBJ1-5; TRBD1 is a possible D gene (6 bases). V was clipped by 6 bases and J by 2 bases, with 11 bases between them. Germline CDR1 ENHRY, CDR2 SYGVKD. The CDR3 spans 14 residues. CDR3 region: CAIRAGGGNQPQHF. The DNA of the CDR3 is TGTGCCATCAGGGCGGGGGGCGGCAATCAGCCCCAGCATTTT.

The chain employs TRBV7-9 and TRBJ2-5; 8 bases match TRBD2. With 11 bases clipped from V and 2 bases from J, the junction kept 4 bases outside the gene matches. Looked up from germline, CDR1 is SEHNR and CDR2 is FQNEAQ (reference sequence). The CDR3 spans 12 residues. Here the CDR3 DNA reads TGTGCCTTCACTAGCGGACAAGAGACCCAGTACTTC. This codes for CAFTSGQETQYF.

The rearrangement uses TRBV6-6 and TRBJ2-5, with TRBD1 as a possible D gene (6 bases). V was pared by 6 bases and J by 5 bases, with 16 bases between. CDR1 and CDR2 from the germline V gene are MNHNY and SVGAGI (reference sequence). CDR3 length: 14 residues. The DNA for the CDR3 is TGTGCCAGCAGCCACACAGGGTTGCGGGAGACCCAGTACTTC. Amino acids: CASSHTGLRETQYF.

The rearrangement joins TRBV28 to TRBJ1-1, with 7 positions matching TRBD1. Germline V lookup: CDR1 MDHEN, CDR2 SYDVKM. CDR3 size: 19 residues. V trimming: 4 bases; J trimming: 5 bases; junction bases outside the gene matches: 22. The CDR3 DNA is TGTGCCAGCAGTTCTCCGCCCCGGAGGGGGCGCGTAAGAAGGACTGAAGCTTTCTTT. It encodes CASSSPPRRGRVRRTEAFF.

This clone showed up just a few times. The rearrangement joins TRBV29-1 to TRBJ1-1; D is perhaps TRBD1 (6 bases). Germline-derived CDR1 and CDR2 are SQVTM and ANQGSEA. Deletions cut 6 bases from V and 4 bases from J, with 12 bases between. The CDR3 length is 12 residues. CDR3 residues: CSVIQGITEAFF. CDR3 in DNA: TGCAGCGTGATACAGGGAATCACTGAAGCTTTCTTT.

CDR3 protein: CASSILAVANTGELFF. CDR3 bases: TGTGCCAGTAGTATCCTAGCGGTAGCGAACACCGGGGAGCTGTTTTTT. V usage is TRBV19 and J usage is TRBJ2-2, with 7 nucleotides matching TRBD2. The V and J ends lost 3 bases and 0 bases, in that order; junction bases with no gene match: 4. Per the germline V gene, CDR1 is LNHDA and CDR2 is SQIVND (reference sequence). The CDR3 totals 16 residues. Together with reference TRBV19 and TRBJ2-2, the CDR3 gives the full variable domain: DGGITQSPKYLFRKEGQNVTLSCEQNLNHDAMYWYRQDPGQGLRLIYYSQIVNDFQKGDIAEGYSVSREKKESFPLTVTSAQKNPTAFYLCASSILAVANTGELFFGEGSRLTVL.